The 24 T cell receptor beta chains in this list originate from one sample, sequenced in a study of response to subunit inactivated influenza vaccine. Each CDR3 protein gets one entry after TCRdb re-called the RT-PCR reads with MiXCR. The table has roughly 760,000 distinct CDR3 sequences, approximately 22% seen once. Source: PBMCs from blood, taken 4 to 6 days after vaccination. The receptors originated from a man between 50 and 59 years old who received an inactivated influenza vaccine.

Ten or more counts support this clonotype. The DNA for the CDR3 is TGCGCCAGCAGCCAAAGCGTTGTGGCCTACAATGAGCAGTTCTTC. Translating gives CASSQSVVAYNEQFF. V is TRBV4-3 and J is TRBJ2-1, with no clear D. V lost 2 bases and J lost 2, with 10 bases in between. The length of the CDR3 is 15 residues. Germline V gene lookup returns CDR1 LGHNA and CDR2 YSLEER.

This clonotype was observed a few times. The J gene is TRBJ2-7, the V gene TRBV7-2, with D uncertain. There are 13 residues in the CDR3. Germline-derived CDR1 and CDR2 are SGHTA and FQGNSA. Trimming removed 4 bases at V and 2 bases at J, with 9 bases between. The CDR3 here is CASSSPLTYEQYF. DNA for the CDR3: TGTGCCAGCAGCTCGCCCCTGACCTACGAGCAGTACTTC.

In this sample, this clonotype turned up many times. The V call is TRBV4-3, the J call TRBJ1-6, with 10 bases lining up with TRBD1. V dropped 0 bases and J dropped 14; count of bases not matched to a gene: 10. The CDR3 length is 16 residues. The V gene's germline CDR1 is LGHNA and CDR2 YSLEER. CDR3 sequence reads: CASSQDLGQGDRTLHF. DNA for the CDR3: TGCGCCAGCAGCCAAGATCTAGGACAGGGGGATCGAACCCTCCACTTT.

The V and J genes are TRBV5-1 and TRBJ1-1; D remains ambiguous. This CDR3 is 14 amino acids long. Germline V CDR1 and CDR2: SGHRS, YFSETQ. Deletions cut 4 bases from V and 3 bases from J, with 13 bases between. CDR3 sequence reads: CASSPDGPYTEAFF. DNA of the CDR3: TGCGCCAGCAGCCCAGATGGACCCTACACTGAAGCTTTCTTT. Complete variable domain (other parts from reference TRBV5-1 and TRBJ1-1): KAGVTQTPRYLIKTRGQQVTLSCSPISGHRSVSWYQQTPGQGLQFLFEYFSETQRNKGNFPGRFSGRQFSNSRSEMNVSTLELGDSALYLCASSPDGPYTEAFFGQGTRLTVV.

V is TRBV20-1 and J is TRBJ2-1; 10 nucleotides agree with TRBD1. CDR3 length: 15 amino acids. CDR1 DFQATT and CDR2 SNEGSKA come from the germline V gene (reference sequence). The ends lost 5 bases at V and 7 bases at J; junction bases unmatched: 11. CDR3 protein: CSAGPGDRGENEQFF. The CDR3 DNA follows: TGCAGTGCTGGACCCGGGGACAGGGGCGAAAATGAGCAGTTCTTC.

The rearrangement links TRBV20-1 to TRBJ2-2; 8 nucleotides align to TRBD1. The CDR3 runs 15 residues. The trim removed 1 base at V and 4 bases at J, leaving 5 bases unmatched. The V gene's germline CDR1 is DFQATT and CDR2 SNEGSKA (reference sequence). The CDR3 DNA is TGCAGTGCTAGAGGGACAGGGCTTGGCACCGGGGAGCTGTTTTTT. Amino acid sequence: CSARGTGLGTGELFF.

The V call is TRBV10-3, the J call TRBJ2-5; 9 bases fit TRBD2. CDR1 is ENHRY and CDR2 is SYGVKD in the germline V gene. V was pared by 6 bases and J by 3 bases, with 2 bases of the junction left unmatched. The CDR3 sequence is 13 residues long. The CDR3 here is CAISWTSEETQYF. The CDR3 coding sequence is TGTGCCATCAGCTGGACTAGCGAAGAGACCCAGTACTTC.

This clonotype was seen once. This rearrangement joins TRBV4-3 to TRBJ2-7; 8 positions agree with TRBD1. The junction had 11 bases not matched to a gene; V was cut back by 5 bases and J by 2 bases. The CDR3 sequence is 16 residues long. CDR1 is LGHNA, CDR2 YSLEER, per germline. Here the CDR3 reads CASSFAPGQGAYEQYF. CDR3 nucleotide sequence: TGCGCCAGCAGCTTCGCTCCAGGACAGGGCGCCTACGAGCAGTACTTC.

The chain recombines TRBV28 with TRBJ2-7, with D possibly matching TRBD2 (6 bases). The germline V and J ends were trimmed by 2 bases and 12 bases, with 20 bases remaining between them. CDR1 is MDHEN and CDR2 is SYDVKM in the germline V gene. This CDR3 has 14 residues. The CDR3 region is CASSLGRRSARGYF. The CDR3 DNA follows: TGTGCCAGCAGTTTAGGGAGGAGATCCGCGAGGGGGTACTTC.

The J gene is TRBJ2-2, the V gene TRBV6-5; 7 bases align to TRBD1. V gave up 2 bases and J gave up 9 bases; unmatched junction bases: 6. The length of the CDR3 is 14 residues. The germline V gene has CDR1 MNHEY and CDR2 SVGAGI. This CDR3 is CASSYGTATWELFF. The CDR3 nucleotides are TGTGCCAGCAGTTACGGGACAGCAACCTGGGAGCTGTTTTTT.

The chain carries TRBV5-1 and TRBJ2-5; 10 bases fit TRBD1. CDR3 length: 13 residues. Trimming cost V 4 bases and J 5 bases; bases outside gene matches: 2. The germline V gene encodes CDR1 SGHRS and CDR2 YFSETQ. The CDR3 protein is CASSEGQGETQYF. The CDR3 DNA reads TGCGCCAGCAGCGAGGGACAGGGGGAGACCCAGTACTTC.

This chain links TRBV7-9 with TRBJ2-4; D possibly corresponds to TRBD1 (6 bases). The ends were cut back, 5 bases at V and 2 bases at J, with 16 bases in the middle. CDR1 is SEHNR, CDR2 FQNEAQ, per germline (reference sequence). This CDR3 has 16 amino acids. The DNA of the CDR3 is TGTGCCAGCAGCACAGAAAGGACAGAAACCAAAAACATTCAGTACTTC. It specifies CASSTERTETKNIQYF.

The chain employs TRBV20-1 and TRBJ1-1, with TRBD1 as a possible D gene (5 bases). There are 18 residues in the CDR3. Germline CDR1 and CDR2: DFQATT and SNEGSKA (reference sequence). Trimming pared 3 bases from V and 5 bases from J, leaving 28 bases between. The CDR3 bases are TGCAGTGCTAGGGATGTACGTGGGACCCCACAGAGGGGAACTGAAGCTTTCTTT. As protein: CSARDVRGTPQRGTEAFF.

The sample holds a few counts of this clonotype. The chain couples TRBV7-2 to TRBJ2-4; D possibly corresponds to TRBD1 (6 bases). Trimming shortened V by 3 bases and J by 5 bases, and 8 bases separated the two germline ends. The CDR3 extends over 13 amino acids. CDR1 SGHTA and CDR2 FQGNSA come from the germline V gene. Written as DNA, the CDR3 is TGTGCCAGCAGCTTGGACAGACAAAACATTCAGTACTTC. It specifies CASSLDRQNIQYF.

This chain uses TRBV29-1 with TRBJ1-4, with D possibly TRBD1 on 6 matching bases. This CDR3 spans 11 amino acids. Germline V CDR1 and CDR2: SQVTM, ANQGSEA. Trimming stripped 5 bases from V and 7 bases from J, with 8 bases between. The CDR3 loop is CSVKGGEKLFF. CDR3 DNA: TGCAGCGTTAAGGGGGGTGAAAAACTGTTTTTT.

The chain recombines TRBV27 with TRBJ2-7; D is undetermined. The CDR3 consists of 15 residues. V lost 6 bases to trimming and J lost 0 bases, with 15 bases between them. Germline CDR1 MNHEY, CDR2 SMNVEV (reference sequence). CDR3 sequence reads: CASSLQVGFSYEQYF. CDR3 bases: TGTGCCAGCAGCTTACAAGTAGGGTTCTCCTACGAGCAGTACTTC.

This clonotype was observed a few times. The V gene is TRBV7-9, the J gene TRBJ2-2; 7 nucleotides match TRBD1. Germline trimming cut 1 base from V and 0 bases from J; bases unmatched to any gene: 5. CDR3 length equals 17 residues. The germline CDR1 and CDR2 sequences are SEHNR and FQNEAQ (reference sequence). The CDR3, as DNA: TGTGCCAGCAGCTTAGGAGCCGGGACAGCGAACACCGGGGAGCTGTTTTTT. Its protein product is CASSLGAGTANTGELFF.

In its sample, this clonotype was seen many times. The chain carries TRBV6-2 or TRBV6-3 and TRBJ1-2; no clear D gene. The CDR3 extends over 13 amino acids. Trimming removed 0 bases from V and 2 bases from J, with 4 bases in between. Looked up from germline, CDR1 is MNHEY and CDR2 is SVGEGT. CDR3 protein: CASSYSGNYGYTF. In DNA, the CDR3 is TGTGCCAGCAGTTACTCGGGGAACTATGGCTACACCTTC.

In DNA form, the CDR3 reads TGTGCCAGCAGCCCACCGGGGGATAGCGCTAACAGACTGAATGAGCAGTTCTTC. Its translation is CASSPPGDSANRLNEQFF. The genes are TRBV3-1 and TRBJ2-1, with a possible D match to TRBD2 (6 bases). The germline V and J ends were trimmed by 4 bases and 7 bases, with 26 bases remaining between them. Looked up from germline, CDR1 is LGHDT and CDR2 is YNNKEL (reference sequence). CDR3 size: 18 residues.

This clonotype was picked up a small number of times. J is TRBJ2-3 and V is TRBV12-3 or TRBV12-4; D might be TRBD1 (5 bases). CDR3 size: 14 residues. V was shortened by 4 bases and J by 0 bases, with 8 bases between the two germline ends. Here the CDR3 DNA reads TGTGCCAGCAGTTCAGGGCACAGCACAGATACGCAGTATTTT. Translated, it gives CASSSGHSTDTQYF.

The chain carries TRBV12-3 or TRBV12-4 and TRBJ2-2; D could derive from TRBD1 or TRBD2 (5 bases each). The CDR3 has 14 residues. V lost 3 bases and J lost 5, with 10 bases in between. CDR3 sequence: CASSFGAGTGELFF. As DNA, the CDR3 is TGTGCCAGCAGTTTCGGGGCAGGGACCGGGGAGCTGTTTTTT.

This clonotype turned up a few times. This chain connects TRBV19 to TRBJ2-1; 7 bases line up with TRBD1. CDR3 length equals 16 residues. Germline V gives CDR1 LNHDA, CDR2 SQIVND (reference sequence). The V segment lost 4 bases and the J segment 4 bases; nucleotides outside the gene matches: 10. The CDR3 is CASSTPGQHLYNEQFF. The CDR3 DNA is TGTGCCAGTAGTACCCCGGGACAGCACCTATACAATGAGCAGTTCTTC. Full variable domain (remainder filled in from reference TRBV19 and TRBJ2-1): DGGITQSPKYLFRKEGQNVTLSCEQNLNHDAMYWYRQDPGQGLRLIYYSQIVNDFQKGDIAEGYSVSREKKESFPLTVTSAQKNPTAFYLCASSTPGQHLYNEQFFGPGTRLTVL.

This clonotype was seen ten or more times. The chain uses TRBV29-1 and TRBJ2-3; 7 nucleotides line up with TRBD2. The germline V gene has CDR1 SQVTM and CDR2 ANQGSEA. Unmatched junction bases numbered 9, after V lost 5 bases and J lost 4 bases. The CDR3 loop spans 14 amino acids. The CDR3 here is CSVTGGRLADTQYF. For the CDR3, the DNA is TGCAGCGTTACCGGCGGGAGACTCGCAGATACGCAGTATTTT.

The chain uses TRBV4-1 and TRBJ2-5, with 9 bases that match TRBD1. This CDR3 has 15 amino acids. Trimming at V came to 0 bases and at J to 4 bases, leaving 3 bases not matched to a gene. CDR1 and CDR2 (germline): MGHRA, YSYEKL. This CDR3 is CASSQDTDRGETQYF. CDR3 nucleotides: TGCGCCAGCAGCCAAGATACGGACAGGGGAGAGACCCAGTACTTC.